This T cell receptor beta chain was identified during a study of tumor-infiltrating lymphocytes in primary liver carcinoma. Study information: The yield of productive TCRbeta reads per sample was roughly 3.5 to 7.13 million and was similar across tissue types.

From approximately 0.5 ug of total RNA, TCR beta-specific cDNA was reverse-transcribed using a constant-region primer. ARM-PCR, slightly modified, supplied the TCR beta libraries through three nested multiplex PCR rounds. One entry per CDR3 protein results from TCRdb running MiXCR on the multiplex PCR reads. There are around 120,000 distinct CDR3 sequences in the sample; around 62% occur only once, and around 9.3% lies in the top ten. This clonotype was seen at least ten times. Its specificity is not known. Taking about 17-33 mg of unsorted bulk tissue, the authors co-extracted RNA and DNA. The authors sampled five separate regions per tumor. In every tumor sample, viable tumor cells made up over 90%. Study-level points and caveats: There were only about 8-24% of top clones found in all five tumor regions.

The material sequenced was liver tumor tissue from sampling region 1. Subset in this sample: tumor region T1, superior pole. This sequence originates from a woman between 55 and 75 years old with primary liver carcinoma and hepatitis B virus infection.

The chain's CDR3 is CASSSTANTEAFF. The DNA of the CDR3 is TGTGCCAGCAGTTCGACAGCGAACACTGAAGCTTTCTTT. The J gene is TRBJ1-1, the V gene TRBV28; possible D gene TRBD1, 5 bases. The V end was cut by 4 bases, the J end by 1 base, with 7 bases between. CDR1 is MDHEN and CDR2 is SYDVKM in the germline V gene. The CDR3 length is 13 residues.